This T cell receptor (beta chain) comes out of a study of shared clonotypes between healthy human individuals. This table comes from immunoSEQ multiplex PCR, and its TCRdb copy is limited to in-frame clones, with some not included. The data show about 2 million clones, approximately 94% seen once. CD45RO negativity and positive selection for CCR7 defined naive CD8 cells, a population that excluded terminally differentiated effector memory CD45RA+ cells. V lost 5 bases to trimming and J lost 4 bases; unmatched junction nucleotides: 17. CDR3 size: 19 residues. Per germline, CDR1 MDHEN and CDR2 SYDVKM. The origin of this receptor is a man aged 18 to 29 in good health. The chain carries TRBV28 and TRBJ2-2; 9 bases are a match to TRBD1. Material for sequencing was naive CD8+ T cells sorted from blood. CDR3 DNA: TGTGCCAGCAGTCCAGGGACAGGGCTGGTATCACGTATCACCGGGGAGCTGTTTTTT. Its translation is CASSPGTGLVSRITGELFF.